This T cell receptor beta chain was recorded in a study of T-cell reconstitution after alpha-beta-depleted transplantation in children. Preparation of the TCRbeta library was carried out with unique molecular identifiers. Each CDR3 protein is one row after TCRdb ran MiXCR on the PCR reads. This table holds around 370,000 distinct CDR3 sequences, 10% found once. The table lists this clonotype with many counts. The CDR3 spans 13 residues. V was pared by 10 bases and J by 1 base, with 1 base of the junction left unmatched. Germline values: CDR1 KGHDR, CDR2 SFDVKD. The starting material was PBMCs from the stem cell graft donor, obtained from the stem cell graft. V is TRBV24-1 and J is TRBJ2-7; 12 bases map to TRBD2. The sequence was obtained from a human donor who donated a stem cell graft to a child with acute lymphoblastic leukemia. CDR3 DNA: TGTGCCACGGGGACTAGCGGGTCCTACGAGCAGTACTTC. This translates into CATGTSGSYEQYF.